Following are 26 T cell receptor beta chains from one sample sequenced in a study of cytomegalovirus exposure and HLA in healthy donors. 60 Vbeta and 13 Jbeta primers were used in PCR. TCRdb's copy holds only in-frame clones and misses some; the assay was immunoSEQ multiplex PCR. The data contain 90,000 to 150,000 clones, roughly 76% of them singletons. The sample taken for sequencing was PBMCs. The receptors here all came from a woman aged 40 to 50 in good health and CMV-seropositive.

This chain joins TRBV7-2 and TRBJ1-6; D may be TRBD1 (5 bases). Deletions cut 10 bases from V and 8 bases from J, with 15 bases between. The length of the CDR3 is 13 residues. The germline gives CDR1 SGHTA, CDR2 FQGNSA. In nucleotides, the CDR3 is TGTGCCATCACGGACAATAACCATTCACCCCTCCACTTT. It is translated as CAITDNNHSPLHF.

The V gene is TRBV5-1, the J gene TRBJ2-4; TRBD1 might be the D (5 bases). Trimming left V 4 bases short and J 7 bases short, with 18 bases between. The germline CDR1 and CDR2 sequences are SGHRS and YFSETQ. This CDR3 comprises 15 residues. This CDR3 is CASSPPDTLGNIQYF. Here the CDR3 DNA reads TGCGCCAGCAGCCCACCGGACACTCTGGGGAACATTCAGTACTTC. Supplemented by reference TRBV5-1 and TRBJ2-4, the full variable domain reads KAGVTQTPRYLIKTRGQQVTLSCSPISGHRSVSWYQQTPGQGLQFLFEYFSETQRNKGNFPGRFSGRQFSNSRSEMNVSTLELGDSALYLCASSPPDTLGNIQYFGAGTRLSVL.

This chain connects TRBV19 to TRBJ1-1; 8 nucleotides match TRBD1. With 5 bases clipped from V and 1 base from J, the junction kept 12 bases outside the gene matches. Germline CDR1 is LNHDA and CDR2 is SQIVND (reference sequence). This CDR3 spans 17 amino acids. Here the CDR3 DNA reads TGTGCCAGTAGTCCGCAAAGGACAGGGATTGGGAACACTGAAGCTTTCTTT. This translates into CASSPQRTGIGNTEAFF. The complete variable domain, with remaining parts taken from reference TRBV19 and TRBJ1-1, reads DGGITQSPKYLFRKEGQNVTLSCEQNLNHDAMYWYRQDPGQGLRLIYYSQIVNDFQKGDIAEGYSVSREKKESFPLTVTSAQKNPTAFYLCASSPQRTGIGNTEAFFGQGTRLTVV.

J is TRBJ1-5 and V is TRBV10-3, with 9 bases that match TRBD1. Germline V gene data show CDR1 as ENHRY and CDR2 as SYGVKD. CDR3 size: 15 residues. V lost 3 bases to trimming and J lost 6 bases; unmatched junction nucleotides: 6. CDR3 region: CAISDRTGAGQPQHF. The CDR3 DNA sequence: TGTGCCATCAGTGACCGGACAGGGGCTGGTCAGCCCCAGCATTTT.

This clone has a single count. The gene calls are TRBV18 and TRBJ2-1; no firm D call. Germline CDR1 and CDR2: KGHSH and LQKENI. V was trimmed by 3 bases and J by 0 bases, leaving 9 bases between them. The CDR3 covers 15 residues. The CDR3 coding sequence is TGTGCCAGCTCACCGGTAGCTAGCTCCTACAATGAGCAGTTCTTC. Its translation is CASSPVASSYNEQFF.

Written as DNA, the CDR3 is TGCAGCTCCTCGCGGGGGGCTGGAGAGACCCAGTACTTC. The encoded protein is CSSSRGAGETQYF. This sequence joins TRBV29-1 and TRBJ2-5; 8 bases are shared with TRBD2. This CDR3 is built from 13 residues. The junction had 9 bases not matched to a gene; V was cut back by 8 bases and J by 4 bases. From germline, CDR1 is SQVTM and CDR2 ANQGSEA. Filled out from reference TRBV29-1 and TRBJ2-5, the complete variable domain reads SAVISQKPSRDICQRGTSLTIQCQVDSQVTMMFWYRQQPGQSLTLIATANQGSEATYESGFVIDKFPISRPNLTFSTLTVSNMSPEDSSIYLCSSSRGAGETQYFGPGTRLLVL.

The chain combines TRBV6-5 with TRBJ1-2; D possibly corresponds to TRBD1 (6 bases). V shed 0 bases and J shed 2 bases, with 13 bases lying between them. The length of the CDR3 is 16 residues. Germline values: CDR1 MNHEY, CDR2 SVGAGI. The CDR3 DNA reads TGTGCCAGCAGTTACTCGTATACAGGGCAGAACTATGGCTACACCTTC. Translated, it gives CASSYSYTGQNYGYTF.

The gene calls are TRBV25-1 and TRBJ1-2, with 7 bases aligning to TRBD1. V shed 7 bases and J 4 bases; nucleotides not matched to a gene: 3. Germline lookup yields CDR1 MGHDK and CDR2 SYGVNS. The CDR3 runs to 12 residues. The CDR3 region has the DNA TGTGCCAGCACCGGGACAGTCTATGGCTACACCTTC. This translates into CASTGTVYGYTF.

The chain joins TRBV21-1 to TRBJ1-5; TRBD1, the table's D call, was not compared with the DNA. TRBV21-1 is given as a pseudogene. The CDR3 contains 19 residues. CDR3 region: CASSKGQQIRLYSNQPQHF. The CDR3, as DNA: TGTGCCAGCAGCAAAGGACAACAGATCAGGCTTTATAGCAATCAGCCCCAGCATTTT.

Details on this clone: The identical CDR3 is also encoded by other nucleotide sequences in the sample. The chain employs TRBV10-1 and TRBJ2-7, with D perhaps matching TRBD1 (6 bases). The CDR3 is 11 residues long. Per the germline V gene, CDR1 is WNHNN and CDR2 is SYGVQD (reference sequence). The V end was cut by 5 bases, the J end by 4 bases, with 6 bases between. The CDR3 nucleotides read TGCGCCAGCAGTACAGGGTACGAGCAGTACTTC. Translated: CASSTGYEQYF.

CDR3 coding DNA: TGTGCCAGCAGCTTACTAGGACTATTCTCCTACAATGAGCAGTTCTTC. Its translation: CASSLLGLFSYNEQFF. The rearrangement joins TRBV7-2 to TRBJ2-1; D perhaps matches TRBD2 (6 bases). The CDR3 covers 16 residues. Deletions cut 2 bases from V and 0 bases from J, with 11 bases between. In germline, CDR1 is SGHTA, CDR2 FQGNSA.

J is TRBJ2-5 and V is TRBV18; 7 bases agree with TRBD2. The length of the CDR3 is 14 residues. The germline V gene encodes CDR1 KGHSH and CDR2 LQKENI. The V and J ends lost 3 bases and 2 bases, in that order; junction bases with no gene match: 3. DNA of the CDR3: TGTGCCAGCTCACCCCGGGGGGTGCAAGAGACCCAGTACTTC. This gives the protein CASSPRGVQETQYF.

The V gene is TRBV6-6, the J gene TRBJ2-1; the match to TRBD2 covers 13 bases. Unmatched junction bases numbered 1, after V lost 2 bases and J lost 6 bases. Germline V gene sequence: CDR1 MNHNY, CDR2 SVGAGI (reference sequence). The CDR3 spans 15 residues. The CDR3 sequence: CASSYGLAGVNEQFF. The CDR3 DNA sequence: TGTGCCAGCAGTTACGGACTAGCGGGGGTCAATGAGCAGTTCTTC.

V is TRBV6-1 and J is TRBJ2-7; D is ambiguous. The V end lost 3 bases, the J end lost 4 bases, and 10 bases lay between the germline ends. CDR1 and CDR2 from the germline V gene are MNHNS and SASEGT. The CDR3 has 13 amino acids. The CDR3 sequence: CASSDVVVYEQYF. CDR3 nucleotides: TGTGCCAGCAGTGACGTAGTTGTATACGAGCAGTACTTC.

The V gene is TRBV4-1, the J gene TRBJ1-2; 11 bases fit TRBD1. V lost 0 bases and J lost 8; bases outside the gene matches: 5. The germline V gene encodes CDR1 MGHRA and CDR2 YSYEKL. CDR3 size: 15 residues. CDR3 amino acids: CASSQDPGQGVGYTF. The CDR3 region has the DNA TGCGCCAGCAGCCAAGATCCGGGACAGGGGGTCGGCTACACCTTC.

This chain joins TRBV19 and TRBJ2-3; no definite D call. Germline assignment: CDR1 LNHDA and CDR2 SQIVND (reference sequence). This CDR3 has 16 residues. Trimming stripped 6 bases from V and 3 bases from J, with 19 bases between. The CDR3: CASSYLDGVRTDTQYF. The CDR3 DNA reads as TGTGCCAGTAGCTATCTTGACGGAGTTCGGACAGATACGCAGTATTTT.

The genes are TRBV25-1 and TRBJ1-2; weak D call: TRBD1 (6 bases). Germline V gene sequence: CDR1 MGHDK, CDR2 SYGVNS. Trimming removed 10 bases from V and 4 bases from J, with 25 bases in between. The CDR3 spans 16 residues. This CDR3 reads CANPSAGQIPFYGYTF. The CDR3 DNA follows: TGTGCCAACCCTTCAGCAGGACAGATCCCATTCTATGGCTACACCTTC.

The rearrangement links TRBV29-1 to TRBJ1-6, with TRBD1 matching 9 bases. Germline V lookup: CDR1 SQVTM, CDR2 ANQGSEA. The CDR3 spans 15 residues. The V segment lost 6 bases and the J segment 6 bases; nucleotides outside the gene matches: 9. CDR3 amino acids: CSVRQGDSGNSPLHF. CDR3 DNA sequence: TGCAGCGTCAGACAGGGGGATAGCGGTAATTCACCCCTCCACTTT.

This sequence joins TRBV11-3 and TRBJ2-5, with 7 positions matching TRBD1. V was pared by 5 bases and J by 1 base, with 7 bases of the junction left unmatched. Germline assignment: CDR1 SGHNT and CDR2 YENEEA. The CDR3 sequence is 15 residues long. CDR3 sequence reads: CASSRTGTVQETQYF. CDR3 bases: TGTGCCAGCAGCCGAACCGGGACAGTCCAAGAGACCCAGTACTTC.

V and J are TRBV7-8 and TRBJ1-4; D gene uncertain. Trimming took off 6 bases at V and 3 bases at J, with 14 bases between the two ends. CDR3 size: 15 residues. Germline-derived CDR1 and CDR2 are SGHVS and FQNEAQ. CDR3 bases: TGTGCCAGCAGAGATCTAGAGTTAGCTAATGAAAAACTGTTTTTT. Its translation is CASRDLELANEKLFF. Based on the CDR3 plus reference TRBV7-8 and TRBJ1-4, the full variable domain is GAGVSQSPRYKVAKRGQDVALRCDPISGHVSLFWYQQALGQGPEFLTYFQNEAQLDKSGLPSDRFFAERPEGSVSTLKIQRTQQEDSAVYLCASRDLELANEKLFFGSGTQLSVL.

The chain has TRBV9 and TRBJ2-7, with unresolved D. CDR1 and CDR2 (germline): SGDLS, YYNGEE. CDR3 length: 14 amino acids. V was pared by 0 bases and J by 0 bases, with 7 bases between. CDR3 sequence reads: CASSVGAVSYEQYF. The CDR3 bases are TGTGCCAGCAGCGTAGGGGCAGTCTCCTACGAGCAGTACTTC.

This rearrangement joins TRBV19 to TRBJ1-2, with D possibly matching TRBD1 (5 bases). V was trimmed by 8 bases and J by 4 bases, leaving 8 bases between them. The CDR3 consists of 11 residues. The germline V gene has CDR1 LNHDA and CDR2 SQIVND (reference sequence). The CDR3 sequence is CASGAFYGYTF. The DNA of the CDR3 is TGTGCCAGTGGGGCTTTCTATGGCTACACCTTC.

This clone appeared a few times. CDR3 in amino acids: CASSDVGRSTDTQYF. The DNA of the CDR3 is TGTGCCAGCAGTGATGTGGGGCGAAGCACAGATACGCAGTATTTT. The rearrangement joins TRBV25-1 to TRBJ2-3, with D possibly matching TRBD1 (5 bases). The CDR3 totals 15 residues. With 3 bases removed from V and 0 bases from J, the gap between germline ends came to 10 bases. Germline CDR1 and CDR2: MGHDK and SYGVNS.

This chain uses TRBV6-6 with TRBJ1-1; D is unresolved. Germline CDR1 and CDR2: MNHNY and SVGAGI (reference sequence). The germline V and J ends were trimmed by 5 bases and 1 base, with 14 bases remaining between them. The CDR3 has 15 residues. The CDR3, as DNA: TGTGCCAGCAGTCGCCCCGATGGCTCGAACACTGAAGCTTTCTTT. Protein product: CASSRPDGSNTEAFF.

The CDR3 DNA reads as TGTGCCAGCTCACCACGGGAGGCCCTTAATTCACCCCTCCACTTT. It encodes CASSPREALNSPLHF. This chain uses TRBV18 with TRBJ1-6; D gene unclear. Germline V gene data show CDR1 as KGHSH and CDR2 as LQKENI. The CDR3 sequence is 15 residues long. V dropped 1 base and J dropped 6 bases, with 10 bases sitting between them.

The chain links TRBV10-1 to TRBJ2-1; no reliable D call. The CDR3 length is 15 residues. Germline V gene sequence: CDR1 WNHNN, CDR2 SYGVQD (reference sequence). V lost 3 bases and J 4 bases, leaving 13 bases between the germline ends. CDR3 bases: TGCGCCAGCAGTGAATCTAGTAATGTTTACAATGAGCAGTTCTTC. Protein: CASSESSNVYNEQFF.